This TCR beta chain was identified during a study of blood T cell repertoires in COVID-19. Background on the study: Acute and convalescent COVID-19 samples came from the United States, Italy and Spain.

Sequenced by immunoSEQ multiplex PCR; TCRdb stores in-frame clones only, minus some. The sample contains 200,000 or so clones, 86% of which appear only once. CDR1 is MNHEY, CDR2 SVGAGI, per germline. The CDR3 runs 15 residues. V gave up 6 bases and J gave up 7 bases; unmatched junction bases: 9. V is TRBV6-5 and J is TRBJ1-6; 7 nucleotides align to TRBD1. The clonotype was recovered from a man aged 45-65 years with acute or convalescent COVID-19. Sequenced sample: peripheral blood. In nucleotides, the CDR3 is TGTGCCAGCAGGCGGGAGGGGGCCGGAAATTCACCCCTCCACTTT. Encoded protein: CASRREGAGNSPLHF.